Reported below is one T cell receptor (beta chain). Its target is unknown. The investigators amplified TCR beta CDR3 regions from RNA transcripts. TCR CDR3 underwent first-round RT-PCR with the HTBI primer set. One entry per CDR3 protein, called by TCRdb with MiXCR from the multiplex PCR reads. The sample yields roughly 400,000 distinct CDR3 sequences, over 12% seen once. Clinical symptoms, serum thyroxine and TRAb, thyroid ultrasound and orbital computed tomography together formed the diagnostic basis. Fresh 10 ml peripheral blood yielded PBMCs. The CDR3 sequence is 12 residues long. Germline-derived CDR1 and CDR2 are SGHDT and YYEEEE. The V gene lost 0 bases and the J gene lost 7 bases, with 7 bases spanning the gap. This sample is drawn from a study of T cells in Graves' hyperthyroidism and ophthalmopathy. Overall study findings and caveats: Most thyroid clonotypes expanded above 0.001 were also detected in blood. Ophthalmopathy got predicted by the model a median approximately 6.4 months before its onset.

Input material: blood. This receptor was obtained from a man aged 45-65 years with Graves' ophthalmopathy. The genes are TRBV5-6 and TRBJ1-2; D unresolved. Written as DNA, the CDR3 is TGTGCCAGCAGCTTGGCGGGCCCTGGCTACACCTTC. Encoded protein: CASSLAGPGYTF. The full variable domain, in which reference TRBV5-6 and TRBJ1-2 provide the parts outside the CDR3, is DAGVTQSPTHLIKTRGQQVTLRCSPKSGHDTVSWYQQALGQGPQFIFQYYEEEERQRGNFPDRFSGHQFPNYSSELNVNALLLGDSALYLCASSLAGPGYTFGSGTRLTVV.